This T cell receptor beta chain was obtained from a study of Ad26.COV2.S vaccination and SARS-CoV-2 variants. The ends were cut back, 8 bases at V and 0 bases at J, with 10 bases in the middle. This CDR3 has 13 amino acids. Germline V CDR1 and CDR2: SEHNR, FQNEAQ (reference sequence). Regarding treatment: some 19 received Ad26.COV2.S at low or high dose, single or two shots; 5 received placebo; per-sample allocation not given. Day 63 after the first injection of vaccine or placebo was the sampling time. The protocol was immunoSEQ multiplex PCR, while the TCRdb copy is restricted to in-frame clones and leaves out a portion. The sample shows roughly 350,000 clones, around 87% of them seen only once.

The sequencing here drew on peripheral blood, taken in a trial of Ad26.COV2.S vaccine versus placebo. This chain links TRBV7-9 with TRBJ1-1; D gene uncertain. The sequence came from a person aged 18-60 years who received the Ad26.COV2.S COVID-19 vaccine or a placebo. The CDR3 region is CASQDNLNTEAFF. CDR3 DNA: TGTGCCAGCCAAGACAATCTGAACACTGAAGCTTTCTTT.